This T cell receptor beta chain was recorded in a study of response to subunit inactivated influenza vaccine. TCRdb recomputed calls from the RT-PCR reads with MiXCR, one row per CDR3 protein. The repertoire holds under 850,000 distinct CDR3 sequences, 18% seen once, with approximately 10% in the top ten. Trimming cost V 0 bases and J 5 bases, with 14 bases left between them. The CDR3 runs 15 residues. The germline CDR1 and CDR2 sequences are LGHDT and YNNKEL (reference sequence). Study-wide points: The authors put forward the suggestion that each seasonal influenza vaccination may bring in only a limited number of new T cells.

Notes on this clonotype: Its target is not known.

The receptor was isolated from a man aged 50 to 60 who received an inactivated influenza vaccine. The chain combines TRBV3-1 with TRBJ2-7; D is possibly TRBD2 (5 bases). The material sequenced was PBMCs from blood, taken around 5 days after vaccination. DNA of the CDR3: TGTGCCAGCAGCCAAGACTGGACTGTGTTTAACGAGCAGTACTTC. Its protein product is CASSQDWTVFNEQYF.